This TCR beta chain originates from a study of molecular identifiers for immune sequencing clone quantification. TCRdb re-called the PCR reads with MiXCR, one entry per CDR3 protein. The sample lists some 650,000 distinct CDR3 sequences; about 20% were seen once. This CDR3 spans 15 amino acids. Losses at the gene ends were 1 base for V and 10 bases for J; bases not matched to a gene: 5. Germline V gene data show CDR1 as SGHAT and CDR2 as FQNNGV. The gene calls are TRBV11-2 and TRBJ1-6; 9 nucleotides line up with TRBD1. Sequencing used naive CD8+ T cells from blood, with Jurkat cell RNA spiked in. Subset described: FACS-sorted CD8+CD4-CCR7+CD45RA+ naive T cells. This clonotype was sampled from a human donor in good health. Some libraries in this study had Jurkat cell RNA spiked in. CDR3 bases: TGTGCCAGCAGCTTAGGAGACAGGGGGATCTCACCCCTCCACTTT. Its protein is CASSLGDRGISPLHF.